The 30 T cell receptor beta chains listed next were all sequenced from one sample in a study of T-cell memory formation after mild COVID-19. From the 5' RACE reads, TCRdb called clonotypes with MiXCR, one entry per CDR3 protein. Counted here are about 110,000 distinct CDR3 sequences, about 18% occurring once; the ten biggest clones make up over 4.5%. Input material: PBMCs or a T cell subset sorted from them (not recorded which). These receptors all stem from a man aged 18 to 29 who had mild COVID-19 (a few samples of this study predate the infection). Cell type and time point are not known.

This clonotype was recorded at least ten times. The rearrangement uses TRBV25-1 and TRBJ1-2, with D perhaps matching TRBD1 (6 bases). Germline values: CDR1 MGHDK, CDR2 SYGVNS. Between the trimmed V and J ends, which lost 7 bases and 6 bases, there was a span of 12 bases. The CDR3 sequence is 12 residues long. This CDR3 is CASMNRVDGYTF. DNA of the CDR3: TGTGCCAGCATGAACAGGGTTGATGGCTACACCTTC.

The V and J genes are TRBV5-1 and TRBJ1-2; the match to TRBD1 covers 8 bases. CDR3 length: 14 amino acids. Germline V lookup: CDR1 SGHRS, CDR2 YFSETQ. V trimming: 7 bases; J trimming: 3 bases; junction bases outside the gene matches: 8. This chain's CDR3 is CASRPYRGDYGYTF. The CDR3 coding sequence is TGCGCCAGCCGACCTTACAGGGGGGACTATGGCTACACCTTC.

This clonotype was seen a few times. The genes are TRBV7-2 and TRBJ2-5; D remains unclear. This CDR3 contains 12 residues. V shed 8 bases and J shed 2 bases, with 9 bases lying between them. Germline CDR1 reads SGHTA; CDR2 reads FQGNSA. CDR3: CASGRAQETQYF. In nucleotides, the CDR3 is TGTGCCAGCGGCCGCGCACAAGAGACCCAGTACTTC.

The gene calls are TRBV3-1 and TRBJ1-1; no definite D call. The CDR3 spans 14 residues. Germline V CDR1 and CDR2: LGHDT, YNNKEL (reference sequence). V was pared by 3 bases and J by 0 bases, with 8 bases between. This chain's CDR3 is CASSQAKVNTEAFF. CDR3 DNA: TGTGCCAGCAGCCAGGCCAAGGTGAACACTGAAGCTTTCTTT. Based on the CDR3 plus reference TRBV3-1 and TRBJ1-1, the full variable domain is DTAVSQTPKYLVTQMGNDKSIKCEQNLGHDTMYWYKQDSKKFLKIMFSYNNKELIINETVPNRFSPKSPDKAHLNLHINSLELGDSAVYFCASSQAKVNTEAFFGQGTRLTVV.

This clonotype has a handful of counts. CDR3 in amino acids: CASSLIVAARGQPQHF. CDR3 sequence (DNA): TGTGCCAGCAGCTTGATTGTGGCAGCTCGAGGGCAGCCCCAGCATTTT. The V gene is TRBV5-5, the J gene TRBJ1-5; D is ambiguous. There are 16 residues in the CDR3. Germline CDR1 and CDR2: SGHKS and YYEKEE (reference sequence). V was cut by 1 base and J by 7 bases, with 18 bases left in between.

The rearrangement uses TRBV5-1 and TRBJ1-2; 8 bases line up with TRBD1. V was pared by 5 bases and J by 3 bases, with 3 bases of the junction left unmatched. Germline CDR1 SGHRS, CDR2 YFSETQ. CDR3 length: 13 residues. This CDR3 reads CASSRGQDYGYTF. CDR3 in DNA: TGCGCCAGCAGTAGGGGACAGGACTATGGCTACACCTTC.

In DNA, the CDR3 is TGTGCCAGCAGTTTTGATCGAACCGGGGAGCTGTTTTTT. This sequence encodes CASSFDRTGELFF. The V and J genes are TRBV27 and TRBJ2-2, with D hard to call. The CDR3 is 13 amino acids. In germline, CDR1 is MNHEY, CDR2 SMNVEV (reference sequence). Trimming removed 3 bases at V and 5 bases at J, with 7 bases between.

The gene calls are TRBV12-3 or TRBV12-4 and TRBJ2-7; no firm D call. The CDR3 is 13 amino acids. V was clipped by 1 base and J by 0 bases, with 4 bases between them. The CDR3 bases are TGTGCCAGCAGTTTAGAGGTCTCCTACGAGCAGTACTTC. Translation: CASSLEVSYEQYF.

This clonotype was seen a few times. The chain uses TRBV12-3 or TRBV12-4 and TRBJ1-1, with TRBD1 identical over 7 bases. This CDR3 is built from 14 residues. The junction had 5 bases not matched to a gene; V was cut back by 2 bases and J by 5 bases. CDR3 sequence (DNA): TGTGCCAGCAGTTTACCAGGGGGAGGGACTGAAGCTTTCTTT. It translates to CASSLPGGGTEAFF.

This clonotype was recorded a few times. The V call is TRBV7-2, the J call TRBJ2-2, with a tentative D call TRBD2 (5 bases). The ends were cut back, 1 base at V and 3 bases at J, with 18 bases in the middle. CDR3 size: 18 residues. CDR1 and CDR2 (germline): SGHTA, FQGNSA. This chain's CDR3 is CASSLVLLSLLDTGELFF. The CDR3 DNA reads as TGTGCCAGCAGCTTAGTTCTCTTGAGTTTACTAGACACCGGGGAGCTGTTTTTT.

Only a few counts were recorded for this clonotype. The V call is TRBV5-6, the J call TRBJ2-1; TRBD2 matches at 9 bases. The CDR3 loop spans 14 amino acids. Germline-derived CDR1 and CDR2 are SGHDT and YYEEEE. Germline trimming cut 3 bases from V and 7 bases from J; bases unmatched to any gene: 5. The CDR3 coding sequence is TGTGCCAGCAGCTCGGGACTAGCAGCGAATGAGCAGTTCTTC. Residues: CASSSGLAANEQFF.

This clonotype was seen a handful of times. The J gene is TRBJ2-5, the V gene TRBV14, with D perhaps matching TRBD1 (6 bases). The V end was cut by 3 bases, the J end by 5 bases, with 19 bases between. Germline assignment: CDR1 SGHDN and CDR2 FVKESK. This CDR3 contains 16 residues. CDR3 nucleotide sequence: TGTGCCAGCAGCCAGCGAAATACAGGGTTGAGGGAGACCCAGTACTTC. Its protein product is CASSQRNTGLRETQYF.

The chain employs TRBV5-1 and TRBJ2-1; a possible D gene is TRBD2 (6 bases). The CDR3 totals 16 residues. CDR1 SGHRS and CDR2 YFSETQ come from the germline V gene. V lost 4 bases to trimming and J lost 4 bases, with 18 bases between them. The CDR3 protein is CASSPSPSAGYNEQFF. The DNA for the CDR3 is TGCGCCAGCAGCCCTTCTCCTAGCGCAGGATACAATGAGCAGTTCTTC.

This clonotype was counted only a few times. The V call is TRBV20-1, the J call TRBJ2-5, with TRBD1 matching over 7 bases. V lost 3 bases and J lost 4; bases outside the gene matches: 14. The germline V gene encodes CDR1 DFQATT and CDR2 SNEGSKA (reference sequence). CDR3 length: 16 amino acids. Here the CDR3 reads CSASATGLGVGETQYF. CDR3 bases: TGCAGTGCTAGTGCGACAGGGTTAGGTGTTGGAGAGACCCAGTACTTC.

In this sample, this clonotype turned up a few times. The chain employs TRBV5-8 and TRBJ1-1; D is unresolved. The CDR3 totals 15 residues. Germline CDR1 reads SGHTS; CDR2 reads YDEGEE. Trimming took 0 bases from V and 5 from J, leaving 14 bases between them. CDR3 bases: TGTGCCAGCAGCTTGGGTTGGGGAGTTAGTACTGAAGCTTTCTTT. Amino acids: CASSLGWGVSTEAFF.

The gene calls are TRBV7-9 and TRBJ1-4; D is perhaps TRBD1 (5 bases). Germline V gene data show CDR1 as SEHNR and CDR2 as FQNEAQ (reference sequence). Trimming took off 5 bases at V and 13 bases at J, with 17 bases between the two ends. This CDR3 has 13 amino acids. CDR3 sequence reads: CASSGGVRAALFF. CDR3 sequence (DNA): TGTGCCAGCAGCGGGGGTGTCAGGGCCGCACTGTTTTTT. Full variable domain (missing parts from reference TRBV7-9 and TRBJ1-4): DTGVSQNPRHKITKRGQNVTFRCDPISEHNRLYWYRQTLGQGPEFLTYFQNEAQLEKSRLLSDRFSAERPKGSFSTLEIQRTEQGDSAMYLCASSGGVRAALFFGSGTQLSVL.

V and J are TRBV12-3 or TRBV12-4 and TRBJ2-3; D is ambiguous. The CDR3 has 14 amino acids. Trimming shortened V by 5 bases and J by 5 bases, and 14 bases separated the two germline ends. The DNA for the CDR3 is TGTGCCAGCAGTGATCGACCTGGTCAAGATACGCAGTATTTT. Translation: CASSDRPGQDTQYF.

This clonotype appeared a few times. The chain has TRBV5-1 and TRBJ2-1; maybe TRBD1 (5 bases). Germline V CDR1 and CDR2: SGHRS, YFSETQ. V was shortened by 0 bases and J by 5 bases, with 9 bases between the two germline ends. The CDR3 runs to 14 residues. The CDR3 bases are TGCGCCAGCAGCTTGGAGGGCAGGGACAATGAGCAGTTCTTC. Translating gives CASSLEGRDNEQFF.

The chain employs TRBV20-1 and TRBJ2-1, with D unresolved. This CDR3 comprises 16 residues. Germline V gene sequence: CDR1 DFQATT, CDR2 SNEGSKA (reference sequence). Trimming took off 1 base at V and 8 bases at J, with 21 bases between the two ends. CDR3 bases: TGCAGTGCTAGAGCTTGGACGGCAGGTGGGTTGGATGAGCAGTTCTTC. Translated: CSARAWTAGGLDEQFF.

This clonotype was counted only a few times. The chain links TRBV7-2 to TRBJ2-5, with 10 nucleotides matching TRBD2. The germline CDR1 and CDR2 sequences are SGHTA and FQGNSA. The CDR3 has 14 amino acids. The junction had 5 bases not matched to a gene; V was cut back by 5 bases and J by 5 bases. CDR3 nucleotide sequence: TGTGCCAGCAGCGGAGGACTAGCGGAGGAGACCCAGTACTTC. This translates into CASSGGLAEETQYF.

In this sample, this clonotype turned up a few times. CDR3 sequence: CSASRERVGYEQYF. CDR3 sequence (DNA): TGCAGTGCTAGTAGGGAACGGGTGGGCTACGAGCAGTACTTC. The chain employs TRBV20-1 and TRBJ2-7; the D is unclear. CDR1 and CDR2 from the germline V gene are DFQATT and SNEGSKA (reference sequence). The length of the CDR3 is 14 residues. V was cut by 3 bases and J by 3 bases, with 15 bases left in between.

This clonotype was picked up a small number of times. In DNA form, the CDR3 reads TGCGCCAGCAGCTCCTTACAGGGCGGGGTGGGCACAGATACGCAGTATTTT. Translated, it gives CASSSLQGGVGTDTQYF. The chain links TRBV5-1 to TRBJ2-3; D possibly matches TRBD1 or TRBD2 (6 bases each). V was pared by 3 bases and J by 1 base, with 18 bases between. The V gene's germline CDR1 is SGHRS and CDR2 YFSETQ. The CDR3 is made up of 17 amino acids. Filled out from reference TRBV5-1 and TRBJ2-3, the complete variable domain reads KAGVTQTPRYLIKTRGQQVTLSCSPISGHRSVSWYQQTPGQGLQFLFEYFSETQRNKGNFPGRFSGRQFSNSRSEMNVSTLELGDSALYLCASSSLQGGVGTDTQYFGPGTRLTVL.

This clonotype was detected only a few times. The V call is TRBV7-2, the J call TRBJ2-5; D unresolved. Trimming pared 6 bases from V and 0 bases from J, leaving 14 bases between. The CDR3 runs to 15 residues. Germline CDR1 is SGHTA and CDR2 is FQGNSA. The CDR3: CASRSVGSYQETQYF. The CDR3 bases are TGTGCCAGCAGATCAGTGGGGTCGTACCAAGAGACCCAGTACTTC.

The J gene is TRBJ1-1, the V gene TRBV18; possibly TRBD1 for D (5 bases). The CDR3 runs to 13 residues. V was shortened by 6 bases and J by 7 bases, with 15 bases between the two germline ends. CDR1 is KGHSH, CDR2 LQKENI, per germline. CDR3 DNA sequence: TGTGCCAGCTCGGTCGGGACGGCGTTTGAAGCTTTCTTT. It specifies CASSVGTAFEAFF.

This clonotype was observed a few times. The gene calls are TRBV2 and TRBJ1-5, with D uncertain. The CDR3 runs 13 residues. V dropped 7 bases and J dropped 4 bases, with 11 bases sitting between them. The germline V gene has CDR1 SNHLY and CDR2 FYNNEI. DNA of the CDR3: TGTGCCAGCAAAGGCGACAATAATCAGCCCCAGCATTTT. Protein: CASKGDNNQPQHF.

A remark on this clonotype: Compared with germline, one end of the junction differs, possibly owing to a read error. The chain uses TRBV27 and TRBJ2-5; D not certain. Per germline, CDR1 MNHEY and CDR2 SMNVEV (reference sequence). CDR3 length: 13 residues. CDR3 residues: CASRDGDQENQYF. CDR3 coding DNA: TGTGCCAGCAGAGACGGAGACCAAGAGAACCAGTACTTC.

This clonotype has a count of ten or more. The J gene is TRBJ2-5, the V gene TRBV7-2; the D gene could be TRBD1 or TRBD2 (7 bases each). The CDR3 spans 14 residues. V gave up 5 bases and J gave up 7 bases, with 17 bases separating them. Per the germline V gene, CDR1 is SGHTA and CDR2 is FQGNSA. CDR3 protein: CASSTNRGGGTQYF. The CDR3 DNA sequence: TGTGCCAGCAGCACCAACAGGGGCGGGGGGACCCAGTACTTC. Full variable domain (remainder filled in from reference TRBV7-2 and TRBJ2-5): GAGVSQSPSNKVTEKGKDVELRCDPISGHTALYWYRQSLGQGLEFLIYFQGNSAPDKSGLPSDRFSAERTGGSVSTLTIQRTQQEDSAVYLCASSTNRGGGTQYFGPGTRLLVL.

This clonotype was found many times. The chain links TRBV7-2 to TRBJ2-3; 9 nucleotides agree with TRBD2. Per the germline V gene, CDR1 is SGHTA and CDR2 is FQGNSA. The CDR3 covers 14 residues. V lost 5 bases and J lost 11; bases outside the gene matches: 11. The CDR3 nucleotides are TGTGCCAGCAGCCCCTCTAGCGGGGCAAATGTGCAGTATTTT. This encodes CASSPSSGANVQYF.

The chain recombines TRBV6-5 with TRBJ2-1; D not certain. Trimming cost V 4 bases and J 7 bases, with 11 bases left between them. Germline CDR1 reads MNHEY; CDR2 reads SVGAGI. This CDR3 region has 13 residues. The CDR3 nucleotides read TGTGCCAGCAGTTTCGTGGTAGGAAATGAGCAGTTCTTC. Amino acid sequence: CASSFVVGNEQFF.

The CDR3 bases are TGCGCCAGCAGTTCTCCAGACACAGATACGCAGTATTTT. Residues: CASSSPDTDTQYF. The rearrangement links TRBV5-1 to TRBJ2-3; D remains ambiguous. Trimming removed 5 bases from V and 2 bases from J, with 9 bases in between. The CDR3 has 13 amino acids. CDR1 is SGHRS and CDR2 is YFSETQ in the germline V gene.